A selection of T cell receptor beta chains follows, all from one sample in a study of shared clonotypes between healthy human individuals. Sequencing used immunoSEQ multiplex PCR; TCRdb keeps in-frame clones, though not all of them. The repertoire has 2 million to 2.5 million clones, under 95% of them found once; the top ten carry approximately 0.4%. Sequences were obtained from naive CD4+ T cells from PBMCs. The receptors originated from a man aged 18 to 35 in good health. Some clones in this sample may be carry-over from other donors' samples. Each CDR3 is given with its conserved first and last residue. D genes are given only for firm matches. Clone size is stated in some rows and not others, as once, few, many or a class when expanded.

v_gene	j_gene	abundance	d_gene	CDR3nt	CDR3aa
TRBV7-9	TRBJ2-4	NA	NA	TGTGCCAGCAGCTCAGCTCCACTAGCCAAAAACATTCAGTACTTC	CASSSAPLAKNIQYF
TRBV28	TRBJ1-2	NA	NA	TGTGCCAGCAACTTCAGGGACGCTGGGGGGGGCTACACCTTC	CASNFRDAGGGYTF
TRBV7-8	TRBJ1-5	NA	NA	TGTGCCAGCAGCTTAGGGAGTACCAGCAATCAGCCCCAGCATTTT	CASSLGSTSNQPQHF
TRBV2	TRBJ1-4	NA	TRBD1	TGTGCCAGCAACCAACAGGGGCCCAATGAAAAACTGTTTTTT	CASNQQGPNEKLFF
TRBV18	TRBJ1-5	NA	NA	TGTGCCAGCTCACCCAGTGTCCCGGCTTATAGCAATCAGCCCCAGCATTTT	CASSPSVPAYSNQPQHF
TRBV7-2	TRBJ1-1	NA	NA	TGTGCCAGCAGCCCCGTAGGGACTATGAACACTGAAGCTTTCTTT	CASSPVGTMNTEAFF
TRBV5-1	TRBJ2-6	NA	TRBD1	TGCGCCAGCAGCTTGGAGGGCGACAGGGGAAGACCTCACTCTGGGGCCAACGTCCTGACTTTC	CASSLEGDRGRPHSGANVLTF
TRBV5-6	TRBJ2-3	NA	NA	TGTGCCAGCAGATCTCTCAGGGATAGCACAGATACGCAGTATTTT	CASRSLRDSTDTQYF
TRBV9	TRBJ2-3	NA	TRBD1	TGTGCCAGCAGCGCAGGGACAGGGGGCACAGATACGCAGTATTTT	CASSAGTGGTDTQYF
TRBV15	TRBJ1-1	NA	NA	TGTGCCACCAGCAGAAGGCACAAGAACACTGAAGCTTTCTTT	CATSRRHKNTEAFF
TRBV7-2	TRBJ2-7	NA	NA	TGTGCCAGCAGTGGGAGCTCCTACGAGCAGTACTTC	CASSGSSYEQYF
TRBV6-1	TRBJ1-3	once	NA	TGTGCCACCCAAGGGGTCACAGGTTTTGGAAACACCATATATTTT	CATQGVTGFGNTIYF
TRBV5-1	TRBJ2-5	NA	NA	TGCGCCAGCAGCTTGGTTGACTACCAAGAGACCCAGTACTTC	CASSLVDYQETQYF
TRBV2	TRBJ1-1	NA	NA	TGTGCCAGCAGCAGAGGGTACGGACAGGAAGCTTTCTTT	CASSRGYGQEAFF
TRBV28	TRBJ2-1	NA	TRBD2	TGTGCCAGCAAAAAGGGGGGGACTAGCGGGAAAGATGAGCAGTTCTTC	CASKKGGTSGKDEQFF
TRBV5-6	TRBJ2-1	NA	NA	TGTGCCAGCAGCTTGGCCCCAGGGACGACCAATGAGCAGTTCTTC	CASSLAPGTTNEQFF
TRBV7-3	TRBJ2-5	NA	NA	TGTGCCAGCAGCTTAAGTACCCAAGAGACCCAGTACTTC	CASSLSTQETQYF
TRBV10-3	TRBJ2-3	NA	NA	TGTGCCATCAGTGACAGGACAGAAGGAGATACGCAGTATTTT	CAISDRTEGDTQYF